Reported below is one TCR beta chain. Its specificity is not known. Total CD8+ T cells came from negative magnetic enrichment. Per subset, duplicate vials of 150,000 sorted CD8+ T cells supplied RNA. This sample is part of a study of human CD8 memory T cell subsets. Germline V gene data show CDR1 as SGHKS and CDR2 as YYEKEE (reference sequence). This CDR3 spans 13 amino acids. Overall study findings and caveats: Although both stem-like subsets shared clonotypes with effector memory cells, the stem-like memory and precursor exhausted T cell repertoires overlapped only minimally with each other.

By UMI-labeled 5' RACE, the TCR beta libraries were made. TCRdb reprocessed the 5' RACE reads; each CDR3 protein has one entry and no DNA is given. The data include almost 9,500 distinct CDR3 sequences; the top ten clones carry 22%. The sequenced material came from CD8+ T cells from PBMCs. The source of this sequence is a human donor in good health. The chain employs TRBV5-5 and TRBJ2-1. CDR3 in amino acids: CASSLYRLHEQFF.